The 7 T cell receptor beta chains given below trace back to one sample, sequenced in a study of PD-1 blockade in mismatch repair-deficient tumors. Assay: immunoSEQ multiplex PCR; the TCRdb copy retains only in-frame clones and omits some. The profile shows under 150,000 clones, approximately 86% of them singletons. Specimen: peripheral blood, collected 44 weeks after starting pembrolizumab. The receptor source for this set is an adult with mismatch repair-deficient cancer.

The chain uses TRBV5-1 and TRBJ1-1, with 11 bases fitting TRBD1. Germline loops: CDR1 SGHRS, CDR2 YFSETQ. V was pared by 3 bases and J by 6 bases, with 4 bases of the junction left unmatched. The CDR3 length is 14 residues. The DNA of the CDR3 is TGCGCCAGCAGCTACGGGACAGGGGGTCCTGAAGCTTTCTTT. Protein product: CASSYGTGGPEAFF.

This chain connects TRBV10-3 to TRBJ2-1; D may match TRBD1 or TRBD2 (5 bases each). The CDR3 has 13 residues. With 4 bases removed from V and 9 bases from J, the gap between germline ends came to 13 bases. Germline V CDR1 and CDR2: ENHRY, SYGVKD. The CDR3 protein is CAISASFGGEQFF. DNA for the CDR3: TGTGCCATCAGTGCTTCCTTTGGGGGTGAGCAGTTCTTC.

The chain uses TRBV4-1 and TRBJ2-1; D is uncertain. Trimming stripped 1 base from V and 4 bases from J, with 11 bases between. This CDR3 is 15 amino acids long. Looked up from germline, CDR1 is MGHRA and CDR2 is YSYEKL. CDR3 coding DNA: TGCGCCAGCAGCCAAGTCCCGGACCCATACAATGAGCAGTTCTTC. Amino acids: CASSQVPDPYNEQFF.

The table lists this clone with a count of one. The chain carries TRBV6-5 and TRBJ2-7; TRBD2 might be the D (5 bases). CDR1 is MNHEY, CDR2 SVGAGI, per germline. The CDR3 covers 13 residues. The V end was cut by 0 bases, the J end by 6 bases, with 9 bases between. CDR3 sequence reads: CASSYSYEGEQYF. The DNA for the CDR3 is TGTGCCAGCAGTTACTCGTACGAGGGCGAGCAGTACTTC.

The chain employs TRBV27 and TRBJ2-2; TRBD1 matches at 10 bases. Germline V gives CDR1 MNHEY, CDR2 SMNVEV (reference sequence). This CDR3 region has 17 residues. Germline trimming cut 2 bases from V and 1 base from J; bases unmatched to any gene: 4. DNA for the CDR3: TGTGCCAGCAGTTTAAAGGGGACAGGGGTGAACACCGGGGAGCTGTTTTTT. It encodes CASSLKGTGVNTGELFF.

This clone has just one count. The chain carries TRBV2 and TRBJ2-7, with 8 bases lining up with TRBD1. V lost 3 bases and J lost 0; bases outside the gene matches: 4. Per germline, CDR1 SNHLY and CDR2 FYNNEI. This CDR3 is 15 amino acids long. The CDR3 spells CASSETGARSYEQYF. CDR3 DNA sequence: TGTGCCAGCAGTGAGACAGGGGCCCGCTCCTACGAGCAGTACTTC.

The chain links TRBV5-1 to TRBJ2-7, with D perhaps TRBD1 (6 bases). Trimming shortened V by 0 bases and J by 3 bases, and 13 bases separated the two germline ends. Germline V gives CDR1 SGHRS, CDR2 YFSETQ. The CDR3 contains 15 residues. CDR3 bases: TGCGCCAGCAGCTTGGTTCTTGGACAGAACTACGAGCAGTACTTC. Its protein product is CASSLVLGQNYEQYF.